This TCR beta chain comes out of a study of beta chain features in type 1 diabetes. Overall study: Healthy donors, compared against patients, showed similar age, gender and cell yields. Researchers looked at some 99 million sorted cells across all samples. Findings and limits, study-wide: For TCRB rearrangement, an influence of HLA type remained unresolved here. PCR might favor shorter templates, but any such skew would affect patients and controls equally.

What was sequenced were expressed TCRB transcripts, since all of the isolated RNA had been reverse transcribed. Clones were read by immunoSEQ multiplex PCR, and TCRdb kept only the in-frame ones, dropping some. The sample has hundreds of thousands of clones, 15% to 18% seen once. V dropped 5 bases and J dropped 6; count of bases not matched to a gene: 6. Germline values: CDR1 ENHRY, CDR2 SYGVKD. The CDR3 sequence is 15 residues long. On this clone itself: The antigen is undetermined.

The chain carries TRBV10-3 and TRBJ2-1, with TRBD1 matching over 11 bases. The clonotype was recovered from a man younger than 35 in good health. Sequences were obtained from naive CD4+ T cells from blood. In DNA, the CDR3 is TGTGCCATCAGTATGGGACAGGGGGAAAGCAATGAGCAGTTCTTC. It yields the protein CAISMGQGESNEQFF.